This T cell receptor (beta chain) was sequenced during a study of T cell responses to AZD1222 COVID-19 vaccine. Study conclusions and caveats: Unmutated variant regions reportedly attract nearly half of all spike-specific TCRs. Only after the peak T cell response were repertoires sampled. Baseline testing showed seropositivity in only a handful of AZD1222 recipients. The sample set comprised mostly white British donors with more females, and clonal diversity was possibly underestimated.

The protocol was immunoSEQ multiplex PCR, while the TCRdb copy is restricted to in-frame clones and leaves out a portion. The sample has 95,000 to 150,000 clones, 80% to 95% seen once. To note about this clone: Its specificity is unknown.

This receptor was taken from an adult who received the MenACWY meningococcal vaccine as a control. The input for sequencing was peripheral blood, taken 28 days after the second dose of the MenACWY control vaccine.

In DNA form, the CDR3 reads TGTGCCAGCAGAGGACAGACGCAGGAGACCCAGTACTTC. It codes for CASRGQTQETQYF. This rearrangement joins TRBV2 to TRBJ2-5, with a tentative D call TRBD1 (6 bases). Germline CDR1 and CDR2: SNHLY and FYNNEI. Trimming stripped 6 bases from V and 5 bases from J, with 13 bases between. The CDR3 contains 13 residues.